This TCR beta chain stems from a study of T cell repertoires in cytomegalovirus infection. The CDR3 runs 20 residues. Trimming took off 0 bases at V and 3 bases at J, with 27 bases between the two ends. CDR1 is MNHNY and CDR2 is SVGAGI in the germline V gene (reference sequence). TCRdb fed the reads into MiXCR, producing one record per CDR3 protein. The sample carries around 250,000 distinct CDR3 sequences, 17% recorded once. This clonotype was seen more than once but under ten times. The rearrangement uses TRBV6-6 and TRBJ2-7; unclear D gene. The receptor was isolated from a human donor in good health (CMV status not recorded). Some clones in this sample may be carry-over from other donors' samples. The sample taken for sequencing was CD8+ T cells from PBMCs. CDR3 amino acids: CASSYSTLSSDPSERYEQYF. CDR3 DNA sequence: TGTGCCAGCAGTTACTCGACCCTTTCATCGGACCCGTCCGAGCGCTACGAGCAGTACTTC.